The rows below give T cell receptor beta chains drawn from one sample of a study of cytomegalovirus exposure and HLA in healthy donors. Some clones are missing from TCRdb's copy, which holds only in-frame ones; the method was immunoSEQ multiplex PCR. The sample has around 170,000 clones, around 83% seen once; the top ten hold roughly 0.8%. The sample taken for sequencing was PBMCs. All receptors come from a woman younger than 30 in good health and CMV-seronegative. Each CDR3 is given with its conserved first and last residue. D genes are given only for firm matches. The size field is filled for only some rows; it gives once, few, many or a size class.

cdr3_nt cdr3_aa clone_size d_call j_call v_call
TGTGCCAGCAGCCAAATAGATAACTATGGCTACACCTTC CASSQIDNYGYTF NA NA TRBJ1-2 TRBV4-2
TGTGCCTGGAGCCGGGAATGGAATGAGCAGTTCTTC CAWSREWNEQFF NA NA TRBJ2-1 TRBV30
TGCGCCAGCAGCTTGGGACTAGCGGGGGGACGGGACACCGGGGAGCTGTTTTTT CASSLGLAGGRDTGELFF NA TRBD2 TRBJ2-2 TRBV5-1
TGTGCCAGCAGCTTAAAGGGACAATCCTACGAGCAGTACTTC CASSLKGQSYEQYF NA NA TRBJ2-7 TRBV13
TGTGCCAGCAGCTTAAGCCTAGCTGAGACCCAGTACTTC CASSLSLAETQYF NA NA TRBJ2-5 TRBV7-2
TGTGCCAGCAGCTTAGGGGTAGCGGGAGGCACAGATACGCAGTATTTT CASSLGVAGGTDTQYF NA TRBD2 TRBJ2-3 TRBV7-8
TGTGCCAGCAGCCTACCCGGGGGGAGGTGGTATGAGCAGTTCTTC CASSLPGGRWYEQFF NA TRBD2 TRBJ2-1 TRBV5-6
TGCGCCAGCAGCTTGGCCCTACAGGTGGACACCGGGGAGCTGTTTTTT CASSLALQVDTGELFF NA NA TRBJ2-2 TRBV5-1
TGTGCCAGCAGTTACTCCAAGCTAGCGGGCTCGGATACGCAGTATTTT CASSYSKLAGSDTQYF few TRBD2 TRBJ2-3 TRBV6-5
TGTGCCAGCAGCTTAGAGGGGGTGCCCGGGGGATCCTATAATTCACCCCTCCACTTT CASSLEGVPGGSYNSPLHF NA NA TRBJ1-6 TRBV11-2
TGTGCCAGCAGCTTGAGGCCCCAGGGTTCCTACGAGCAGTACTTC CASSLRPQGSYEQYF once NA TRBJ2-7 TRBV5-6
TGTGCCAGCAGGTTCTACAGCAGCTCCTACGAGCAGTACTTC CASRFYSSSYEQYF NA NA TRBJ2-7 TRBV27
TGTGCCGGACAGGGGGCGAATAATGAAAAACTGTTTTTT CAGQGANNEKLFF NA TRBD1 TRBJ1-4 TRBV30
TGTGCCAGCAGCACCCCGGGACACTACGAGCAGTACTTC CASSTPGHYEQYF NA NA TRBJ2-7 TRBV28
TGTGCCAGCAGTGTAGAGTCCCCTGGTGATGAGCAGTTCTTC CASSVESPGDEQFF NA NA TRBJ2-1 TRBV2
TGCGCCCTACAGGGTTCTCCTAATCAGCCCCAGCATTTT CALQGSPNQPQHF NA NA TRBJ1-5 TRBV10-1
TGTGCCAGCAGTGAGGAGACAGGGCCTTATGGCTACACCTTC CASSEETGPYGYTF NA TRBD1 TRBJ1-2 TRBV2
TGTGCCAGCAGCTCGGGAGGGACAGGGGAAGGCGAGCAGTACTTC CASSSGGTGEGEQYF NA TRBD1 TRBJ2-7 TRBV7-8
TGTGCCAGCGGGGCGCGAACTAATGAAAAACTGTTTTTT CASGARTNEKLFF NA NA TRBJ1-4 TRBV7-9
TGTGCCAGCAGCCTCGTACTCCACAATGAGCAGTTCTTC CASSLVLHNEQFF NA NA TRBJ2-1 TRBV28
TGTGCCAGCAGCCTAAATGAAAAACTGTTTTTT CASSLNEKLFF NA NA TRBJ1-4 TRBV2
TGTGCCATCAGCGGGACTCCCTTGGGAACAGATACGCAGTATTTT CAISGTPLGTDTQYF NA NA TRBJ2-3 TRBV10-3
TGTGCTAGTGGTTGGGGGCCAGGGGTGAGGTACGAGCAGTACTTC CASGWGPGVRYEQYF NA NA TRBJ2-7 TRBV12-5
TGTGCCAGCAATTTTGGAAGGACAGGGGCCAGTGAAAACATTCAGTACTTC CASNFGRTGASENIQYF few TRBD1 TRBJ2-4 TRBV27
TGTGCCAGCAGCGGGACAGGGGCGAGTCAGCCCCAGCATTTT CASSGTGASQPQHF NA TRBD1 TRBJ1-5 TRBV11-2
TGTGCCAGCAGCCAAGATCGGGGACTAGCCCCCGGGGAGCTGTTTTTT CASSQDRGLAPGELFF NA TRBD2 TRBJ2-2 TRBV4-2
TGTGCCAGCAGTATTCTATATCTAGAGACCCAGTACTTC CASSILYLETQYF NA NA TRBJ2-5 TRBV6-1
TGTGCCAGCAGTTTTGGCCCCGAGGACAGGTTACCCTACGAGCAGTACTTC CASSFGPEDRLPYEQYF NA TRBD1 TRBJ2-7 TRBV27
TGTGCCAGCAGTGACCACTACGAGCAGTACTTC CASSDHYEQYF few NA TRBJ2-7 TRBV2
TGTGCCAGCAGCTACCCATCTACGACTGAAGCTTTCTTT CASSYPSTTEAFF NA NA TRBJ1-1 TRBV7-9
TGTGCCAGCAGCAAAGCGGCACAGGATGAGCAGTTCTTC CASSKAAQDEQFF NA NA TRBJ2-1 TRBV21-1